The present T cell receptor beta chain was sequenced within a study of identical twins. This clonotype was seen a few times. Template switching added a universal primer site, and cDNA bore unique molecular identifiers. In TCRdb, the 5' RACE reads were re-called with MiXCR into one record per CDR3 protein. The profile shows about 290,000 distinct CDR3 sequences, less than 9.5% of them singletons. Among all donors, each was a healthy Caucasian. This same sample was also taken into another study, of yellow fever vaccine responses in identical twins. As that study records: Each twin's T cell response to the vaccine was reported to look partly convergent and partly personalized.

The source material was CD8+ T cells sorted from blood. This receptor was identified in a woman under 30 in good health.

The CDR3 here is CSARDLLAGGNTQYF. The CDR3 DNA reads TGCAGTGCTAGAGACCTACTAGCGGGAGGCAATACGCAGTATTTT. The gene calls are TRBV20-1 and TRBJ2-3; 12 nucleotides align to TRBD2. V shed 0 bases and J 7 bases; nucleotides not matched to a gene: 5. The CDR3 extends over 15 amino acids. In germline, CDR1 is DFQATT, CDR2 SNEGSKA (reference sequence).